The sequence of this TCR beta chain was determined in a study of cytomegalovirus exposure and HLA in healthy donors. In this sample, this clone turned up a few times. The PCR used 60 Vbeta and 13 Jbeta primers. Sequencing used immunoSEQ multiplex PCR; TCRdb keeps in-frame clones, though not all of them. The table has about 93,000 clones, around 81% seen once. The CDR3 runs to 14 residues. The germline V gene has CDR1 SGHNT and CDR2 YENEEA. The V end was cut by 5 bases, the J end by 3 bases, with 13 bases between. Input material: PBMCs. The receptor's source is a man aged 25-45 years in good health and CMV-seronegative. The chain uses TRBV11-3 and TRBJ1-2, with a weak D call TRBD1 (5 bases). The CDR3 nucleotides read TGTGCCAGCAGCGGACGAGGGGACTACTATGGCTACACCTTC. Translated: CASSGRGDYYGYTF.